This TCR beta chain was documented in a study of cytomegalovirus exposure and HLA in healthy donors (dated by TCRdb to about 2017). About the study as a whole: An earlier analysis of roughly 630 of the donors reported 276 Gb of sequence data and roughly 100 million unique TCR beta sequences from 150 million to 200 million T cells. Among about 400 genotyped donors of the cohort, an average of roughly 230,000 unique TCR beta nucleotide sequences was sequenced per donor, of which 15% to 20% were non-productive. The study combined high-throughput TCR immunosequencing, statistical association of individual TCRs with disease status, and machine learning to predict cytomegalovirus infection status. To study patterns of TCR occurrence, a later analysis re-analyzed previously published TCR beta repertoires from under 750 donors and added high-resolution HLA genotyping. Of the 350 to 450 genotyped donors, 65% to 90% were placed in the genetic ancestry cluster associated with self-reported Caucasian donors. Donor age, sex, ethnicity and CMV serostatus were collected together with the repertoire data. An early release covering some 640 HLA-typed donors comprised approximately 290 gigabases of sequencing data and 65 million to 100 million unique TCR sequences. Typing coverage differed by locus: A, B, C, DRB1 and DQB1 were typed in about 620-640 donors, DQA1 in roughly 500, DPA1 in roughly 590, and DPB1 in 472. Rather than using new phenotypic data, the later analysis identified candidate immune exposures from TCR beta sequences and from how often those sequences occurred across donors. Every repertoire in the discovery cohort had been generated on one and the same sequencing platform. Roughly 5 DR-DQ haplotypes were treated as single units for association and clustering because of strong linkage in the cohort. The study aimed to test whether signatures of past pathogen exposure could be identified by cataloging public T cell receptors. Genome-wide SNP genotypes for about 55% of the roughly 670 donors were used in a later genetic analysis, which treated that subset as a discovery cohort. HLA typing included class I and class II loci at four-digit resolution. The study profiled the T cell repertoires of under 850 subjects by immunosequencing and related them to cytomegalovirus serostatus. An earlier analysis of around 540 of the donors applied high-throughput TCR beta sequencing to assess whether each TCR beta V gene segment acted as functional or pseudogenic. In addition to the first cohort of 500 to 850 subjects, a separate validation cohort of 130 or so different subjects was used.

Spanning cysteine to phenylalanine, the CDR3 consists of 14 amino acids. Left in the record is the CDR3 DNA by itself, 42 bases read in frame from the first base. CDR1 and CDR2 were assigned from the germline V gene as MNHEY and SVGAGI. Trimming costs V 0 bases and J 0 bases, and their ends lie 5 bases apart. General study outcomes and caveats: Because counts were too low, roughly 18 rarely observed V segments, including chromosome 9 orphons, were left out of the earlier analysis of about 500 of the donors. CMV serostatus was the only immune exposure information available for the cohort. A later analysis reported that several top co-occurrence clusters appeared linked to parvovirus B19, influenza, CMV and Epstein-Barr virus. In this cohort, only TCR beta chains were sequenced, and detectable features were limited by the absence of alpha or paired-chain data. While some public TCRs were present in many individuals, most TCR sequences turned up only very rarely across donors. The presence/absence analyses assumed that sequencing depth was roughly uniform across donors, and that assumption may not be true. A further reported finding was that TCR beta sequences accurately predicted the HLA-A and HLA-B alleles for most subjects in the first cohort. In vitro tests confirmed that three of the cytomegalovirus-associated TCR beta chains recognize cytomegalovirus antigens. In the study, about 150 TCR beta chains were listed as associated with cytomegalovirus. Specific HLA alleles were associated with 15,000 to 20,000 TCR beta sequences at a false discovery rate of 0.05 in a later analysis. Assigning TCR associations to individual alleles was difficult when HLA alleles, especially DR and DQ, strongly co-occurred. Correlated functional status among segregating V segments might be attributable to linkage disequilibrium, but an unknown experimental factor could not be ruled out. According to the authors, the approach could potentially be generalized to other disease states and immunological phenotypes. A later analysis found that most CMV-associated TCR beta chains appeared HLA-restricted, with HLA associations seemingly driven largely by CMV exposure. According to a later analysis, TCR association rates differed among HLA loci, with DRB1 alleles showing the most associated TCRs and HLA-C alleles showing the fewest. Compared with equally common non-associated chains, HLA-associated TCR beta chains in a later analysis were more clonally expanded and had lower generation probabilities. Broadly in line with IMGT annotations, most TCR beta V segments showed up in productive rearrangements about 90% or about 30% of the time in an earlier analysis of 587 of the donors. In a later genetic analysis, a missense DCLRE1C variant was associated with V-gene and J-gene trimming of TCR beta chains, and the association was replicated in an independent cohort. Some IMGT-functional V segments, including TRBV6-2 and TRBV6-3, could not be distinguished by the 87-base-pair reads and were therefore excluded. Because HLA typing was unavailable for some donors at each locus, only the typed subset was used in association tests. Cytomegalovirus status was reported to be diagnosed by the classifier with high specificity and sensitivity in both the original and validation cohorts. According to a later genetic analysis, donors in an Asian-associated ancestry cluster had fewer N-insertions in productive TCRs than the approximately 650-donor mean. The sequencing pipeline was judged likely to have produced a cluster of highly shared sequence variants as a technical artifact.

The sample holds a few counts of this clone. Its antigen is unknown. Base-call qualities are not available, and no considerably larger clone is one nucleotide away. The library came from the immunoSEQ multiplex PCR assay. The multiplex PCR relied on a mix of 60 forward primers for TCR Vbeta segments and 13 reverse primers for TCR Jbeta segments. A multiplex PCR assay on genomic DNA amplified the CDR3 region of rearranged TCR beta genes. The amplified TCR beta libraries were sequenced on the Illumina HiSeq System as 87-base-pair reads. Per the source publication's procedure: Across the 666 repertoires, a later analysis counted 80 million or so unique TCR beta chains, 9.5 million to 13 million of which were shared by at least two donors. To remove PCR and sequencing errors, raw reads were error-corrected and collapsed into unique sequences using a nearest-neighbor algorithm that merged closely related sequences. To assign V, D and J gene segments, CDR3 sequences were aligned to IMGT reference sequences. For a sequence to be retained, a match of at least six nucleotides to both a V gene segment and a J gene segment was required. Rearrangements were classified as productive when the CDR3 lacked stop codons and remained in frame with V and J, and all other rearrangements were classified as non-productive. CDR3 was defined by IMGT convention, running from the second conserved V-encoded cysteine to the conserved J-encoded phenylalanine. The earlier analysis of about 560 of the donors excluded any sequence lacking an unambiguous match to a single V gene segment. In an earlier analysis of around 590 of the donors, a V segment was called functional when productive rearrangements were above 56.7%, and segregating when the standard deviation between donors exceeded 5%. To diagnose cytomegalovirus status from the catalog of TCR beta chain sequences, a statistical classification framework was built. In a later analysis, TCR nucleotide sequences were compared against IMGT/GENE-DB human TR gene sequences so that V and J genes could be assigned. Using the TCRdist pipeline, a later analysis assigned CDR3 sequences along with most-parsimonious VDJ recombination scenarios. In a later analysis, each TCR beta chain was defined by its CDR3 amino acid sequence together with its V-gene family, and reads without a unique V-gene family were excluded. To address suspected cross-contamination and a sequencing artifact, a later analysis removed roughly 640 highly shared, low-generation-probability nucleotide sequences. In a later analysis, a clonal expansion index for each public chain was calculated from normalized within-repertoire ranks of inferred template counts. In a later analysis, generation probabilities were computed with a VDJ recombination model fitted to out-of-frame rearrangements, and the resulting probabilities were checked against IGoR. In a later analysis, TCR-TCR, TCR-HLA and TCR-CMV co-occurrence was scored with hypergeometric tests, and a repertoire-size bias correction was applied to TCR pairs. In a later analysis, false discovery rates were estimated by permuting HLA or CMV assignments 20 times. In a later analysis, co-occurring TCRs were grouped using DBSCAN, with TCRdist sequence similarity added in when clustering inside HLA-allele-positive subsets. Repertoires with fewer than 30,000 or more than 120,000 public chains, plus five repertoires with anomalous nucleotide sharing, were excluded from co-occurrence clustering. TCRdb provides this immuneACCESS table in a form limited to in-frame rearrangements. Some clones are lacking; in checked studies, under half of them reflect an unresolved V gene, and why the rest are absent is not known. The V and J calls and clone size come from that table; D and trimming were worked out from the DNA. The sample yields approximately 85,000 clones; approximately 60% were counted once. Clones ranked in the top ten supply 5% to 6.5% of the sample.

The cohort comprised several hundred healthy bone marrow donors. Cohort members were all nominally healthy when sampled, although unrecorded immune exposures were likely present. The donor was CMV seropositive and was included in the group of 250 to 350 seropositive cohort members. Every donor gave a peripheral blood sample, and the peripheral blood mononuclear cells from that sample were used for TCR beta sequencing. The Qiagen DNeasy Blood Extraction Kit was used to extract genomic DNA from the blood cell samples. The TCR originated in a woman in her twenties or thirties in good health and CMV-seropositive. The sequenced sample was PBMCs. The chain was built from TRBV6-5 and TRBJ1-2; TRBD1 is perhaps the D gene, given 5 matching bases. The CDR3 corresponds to CASSYSTANYGYTF. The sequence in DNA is TGTGCCAGCAGTTACTCGACAGCTAACTATGGCTACACCTTC.